This T cell receptor (beta chain) originates from a study of human T cells and chemical hapten exposure. As for the study in general: Affected patients, primarily female, had alopecia areata, totalis or universalis.

Documented time point: pre-sensitization, week 0. Treatment described: therapeutic diphenylcyclopropenone sensitization with weekly scalp DPC. The CDR3 loop spans 15 amino acids. Germline trimming cut 0 bases from V and 6 bases from J; bases unmatched to any gene: 2. Germline assignment: CDR1 PRHDT and CDR2 FYEKMQ (reference sequence). This clonotype was picked up one time. TCRdb processed the RACE reads anew with MiXCR; each CDR3 protein has one entry. The repertoire includes 250,000 to 300,000 distinct CDR3 sequences, almost 8% of them detected once, and 1.2% sits in the top ten. V is TRBV13 and J is TRBJ1-6; 7 bases map to TRBD1. This material consisted of whole blood, taken in connection with sensitization to the hapten diphenylcyclopropenone (DPC). The source of this sequence is a man between 18 and 29 years old with alopecia areata. Some clones in this sample may be carry-over from other donors' samples. The CDR3 is CASSLGTGTNSPLHF. The CDR3 DNA follows: TGTGCCAGCAGCTTAGGGACAGGGACTAATTCACCCCTCCACTTT. Combining the CDR3 with reference TRBV13 and TRBJ1-6 gives the whole variable domain AAGVIQSPRHLIKEKRETATLKCYPIPRHDTVYWYQQGPGQDPQFLISFYEKMQSDKGSIPDRFSAQQFSDYHSELNMSSLELGDSALYFCASSLGTGTNSPLHFGNGTRLTVT.